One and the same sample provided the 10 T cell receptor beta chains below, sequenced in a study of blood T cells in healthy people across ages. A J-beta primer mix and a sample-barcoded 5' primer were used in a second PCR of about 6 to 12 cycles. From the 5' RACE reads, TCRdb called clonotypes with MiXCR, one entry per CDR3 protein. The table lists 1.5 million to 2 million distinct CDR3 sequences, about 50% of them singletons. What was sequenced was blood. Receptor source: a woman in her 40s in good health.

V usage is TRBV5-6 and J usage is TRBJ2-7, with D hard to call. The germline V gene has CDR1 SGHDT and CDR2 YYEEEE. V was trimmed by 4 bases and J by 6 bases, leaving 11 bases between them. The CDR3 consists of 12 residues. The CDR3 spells CASSLFPAEQYF. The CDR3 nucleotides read TGTGCCAGCAGCCTTTTTCCTGCCGAGCAGTACTTC.

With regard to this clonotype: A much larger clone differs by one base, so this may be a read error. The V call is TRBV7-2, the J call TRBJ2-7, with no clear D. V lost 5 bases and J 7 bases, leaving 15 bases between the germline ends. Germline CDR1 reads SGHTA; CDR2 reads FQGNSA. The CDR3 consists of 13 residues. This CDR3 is CASSPDTYNEQYF. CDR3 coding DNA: TGTGCCAGCAGCCCAGACACCTACAATGAGCAGTACTTC.

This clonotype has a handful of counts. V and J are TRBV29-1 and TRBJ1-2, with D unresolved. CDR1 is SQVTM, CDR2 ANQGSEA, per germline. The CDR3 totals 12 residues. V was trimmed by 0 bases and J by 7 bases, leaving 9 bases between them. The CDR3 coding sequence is TGCAGCGTTGAAGATGCGTTTGGTGGCTACACCTTC. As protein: CSVEDAFGGYTF.

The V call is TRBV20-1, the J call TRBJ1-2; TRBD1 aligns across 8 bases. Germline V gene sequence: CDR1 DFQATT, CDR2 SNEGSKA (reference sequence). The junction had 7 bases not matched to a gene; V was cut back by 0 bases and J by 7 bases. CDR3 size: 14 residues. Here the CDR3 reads CSARDLDRGGGYTF. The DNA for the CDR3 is TGCAGTGCTAGAGACCTAGACAGGGGTGGTGGCTACACCTTC.

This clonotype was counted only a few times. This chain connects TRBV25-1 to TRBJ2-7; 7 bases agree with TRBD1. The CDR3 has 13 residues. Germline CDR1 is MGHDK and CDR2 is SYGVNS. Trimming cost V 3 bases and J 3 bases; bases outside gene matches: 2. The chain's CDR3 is CASSETGFYEQYF. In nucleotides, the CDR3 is TGTGCCAGCAGTGAGACAGGGTTCTACGAGCAGTACTTC.

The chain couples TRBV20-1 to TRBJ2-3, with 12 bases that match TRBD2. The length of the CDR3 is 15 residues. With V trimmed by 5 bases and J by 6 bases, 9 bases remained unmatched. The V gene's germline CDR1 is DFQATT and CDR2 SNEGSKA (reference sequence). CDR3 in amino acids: CSAPRLAGEGDTQYF. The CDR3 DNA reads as TGCAGTGCTCCTCGACTAGCGGGGGAGGGGGATACGCAGTATTTT.

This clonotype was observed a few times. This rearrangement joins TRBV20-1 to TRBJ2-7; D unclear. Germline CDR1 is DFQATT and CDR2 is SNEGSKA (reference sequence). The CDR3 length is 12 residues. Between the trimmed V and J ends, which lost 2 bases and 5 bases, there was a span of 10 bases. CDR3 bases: TGCAGTGCTAGACCCTCTTCGGACGAGCAGTACTTC. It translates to CSARPSSDEQYF.

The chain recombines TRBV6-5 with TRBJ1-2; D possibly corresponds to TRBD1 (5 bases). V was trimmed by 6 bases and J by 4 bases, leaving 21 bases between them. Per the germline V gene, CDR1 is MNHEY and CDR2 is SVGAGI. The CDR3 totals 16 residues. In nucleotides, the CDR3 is TGTGCCAGCAGCTCCCCCAAGGACATCAAATTCTATGGCTACACCTTC. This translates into CASSSPKDIKFYGYTF.

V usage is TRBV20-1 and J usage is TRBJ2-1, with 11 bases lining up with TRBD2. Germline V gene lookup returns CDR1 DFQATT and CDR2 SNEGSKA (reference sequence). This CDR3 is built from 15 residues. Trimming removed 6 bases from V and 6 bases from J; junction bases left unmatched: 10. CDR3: CSASGELAGVNEQFF. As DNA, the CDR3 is TGCAGTGCCTCGGGGGAACTAGCGGGGGTCAATGAGCAGTTCTTC.

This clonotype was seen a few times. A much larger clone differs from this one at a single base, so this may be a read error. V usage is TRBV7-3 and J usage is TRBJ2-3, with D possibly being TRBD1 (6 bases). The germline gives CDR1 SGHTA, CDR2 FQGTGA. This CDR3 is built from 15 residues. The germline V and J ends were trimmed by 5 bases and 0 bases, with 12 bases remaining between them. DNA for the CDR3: TGTGCCAGCAGCCGGACAGCCTCTAGCACAGATACGCAGTATTTT. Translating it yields CASSRTASSTDTQYF.